The clone carrying this T cell receptor (beta chain) was detected only a few times. Its target is unknown. A previously described protocol, modified, built RNA-based TCR cDNA libraries. In the authors' methods: Per-library CDR3 reads ranged roughly 2 to 3.6 million; clonotypes, ~95,000 to ~550,000. TCRdb re-called the 5' RACE reads with MiXCR, one entry per CDR3 protein. The V and J calls were determined by TCRdb, not by the authors. Of 300,000 to 450,000 distinct CDR3 sequences listed, over 25% are singletons. Trimming pared 5 bases from V and 7 bases from J, leaving 18 bases between. The CDR3 has 14 residues. The V gene's germline CDR1 is DFQATT and CDR2 SNEGSKA (reference sequence). The data derive from a study of identical twins' blood T cells. Background on the study: About six alpha and six beta libraries together yielded about 46 million reads. Points from the study as a whole: Even for out-of-frame TCRbeta, twins reportedly shared V gene usage much more than unrelated donors.

Sequenced: PBMCs. The receptor was isolated from a woman aged 18-49 years in good health. This chain uses TRBV20-1 with TRBJ2-1, with D perhaps given as TRBD1 or TRBD2 (5 bases each). CDR3 in DNA: TGCAGTGCTTTTCCGGGACCGCAGTCAAATGAGCAGTTCTTC. Translation: CSAFPGPQSNEQFF.